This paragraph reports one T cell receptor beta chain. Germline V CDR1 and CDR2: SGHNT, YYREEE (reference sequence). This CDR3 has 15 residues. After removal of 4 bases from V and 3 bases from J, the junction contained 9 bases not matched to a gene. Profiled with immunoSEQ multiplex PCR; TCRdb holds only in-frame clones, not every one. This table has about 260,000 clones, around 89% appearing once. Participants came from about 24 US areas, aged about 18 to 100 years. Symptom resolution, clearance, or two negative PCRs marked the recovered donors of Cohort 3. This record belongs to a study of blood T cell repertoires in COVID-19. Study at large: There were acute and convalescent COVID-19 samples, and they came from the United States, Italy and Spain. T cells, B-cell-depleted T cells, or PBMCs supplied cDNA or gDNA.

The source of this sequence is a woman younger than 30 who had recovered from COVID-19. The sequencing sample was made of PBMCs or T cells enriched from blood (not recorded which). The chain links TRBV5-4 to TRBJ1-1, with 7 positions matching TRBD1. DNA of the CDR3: TGTGCCAGCAGCGTATACTACAGGGGAGACACTGAAGCTTTCTTT. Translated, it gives CASSVYYRGDTEAFF.